One and the same sample provided the 26 T cell receptor beta chains below, sequenced in a study of T cell responses to AZD1222 COVID-19 vaccine. The protocol was immunoSEQ multiplex PCR, while the TCRdb copy is restricted to in-frame clones and leaves out a portion. The data show around 160,000 clones, with 90% to 95% seen just once and about 0.64% held by the top ten. The sequencing here drew on peripheral blood, taken on day 0 of AZD1222 vaccination. These receptors came from an adult in good health.

The rearrangement links TRBV28 to TRBJ2-3, with D possibly matching TRBD2 (5 bases). The germline V gene encodes CDR1 MDHEN and CDR2 SYDVKM. This CDR3 has 15 amino acids. Deletions cut 2 bases from V and 1 base from J, with 10 bases between. The CDR3 here is CASSLRGSGTDTQYF. The CDR3 DNA reads TGTGCCAGCAGTTTAAGAGGGAGCGGCACAGATACGCAGTATTTT.

The count of this clone is one. V usage is TRBV5-1 and J usage is TRBJ1-6; D possibly corresponds to TRBD1 (5 bases). CDR1 and CDR2 (germline): SGHRS, YFSETQ. The CDR3 is 15 residues long. Between the trimmed V and J ends, which lost 1 base and 9 bases, there was a span of 14 bases. The CDR3: CASSLTGPLGSPLHF. In DNA form, the CDR3 reads TGCGCCAGCAGCTTGACAGGCCCTTTGGGTTCACCCCTCCACTTT.

A single count supports this clone. The V gene is TRBV6-1, the J gene TRBJ1-1; a possible D gene is TRBD1 (6 bases). CDR1 is MNHNS, CDR2 SASEGT, per germline. V was pared by 2 bases and J by 6 bases, with 25 bases between. The CDR3 runs 18 residues. CDR3 nucleotides: TGTGCCAGCAGTGAACTAACTTACAGGGCAGGGATCGTCGCTGAAGCTTTCTTT. Residues: CASSELTYRAGIVAEAFF.

The CDR3 spells CASSSQETAFF. DNA for the CDR3: TGTGCCAGTAGTTCACAGGAGACAGCTTTCTTT. V usage is TRBV19 and J usage is TRBJ1-1, with TRBD1 as a possible D gene (5 bases). In germline, CDR1 is LNHDA, CDR2 SQIVND (reference sequence). The CDR3 loop spans 11 amino acids. Trimming left V 5 bases short and J 10 bases short, with 11 bases between. Full variable domain (remainder filled in from reference TRBV19 and TRBJ1-1): DGGITQSPKYLFRKEGQNVTLSCEQNLNHDAMYWYRQDPGQGLRLIYYSQIVNDFQKGDIAEGYSVSREKKESFPLTVTSAQKNPTAFYLCASSSQETAFFGQGTRLTVV.

The V gene is TRBV6-2 or TRBV6-3, the J gene TRBJ1-1; TRBD1 is a possible D gene (5 bases). The germline V gene has CDR1 MNHEY and CDR2 SVGEGT. The CDR3 is made up of 14 amino acids. V lost 4 bases to trimming and J lost 1 base, with 10 bases between them. CDR3 region: CASSSNRRNTEAFF. The CDR3 region has the DNA TGTGCCAGCAGTTCTAACAGGAGGAACACTGAAGCTTTCTTT.

V gene TRBV2 combines with J gene TRBJ2-5; 14 bases fit TRBD2. The CDR3 is 15 amino acids. The germline gives CDR1 SNHLY, CDR2 FYNNEI. The V segment lost 6 bases and the J segment 5 bases; nucleotides outside the gene matches: 5. The CDR3 DNA reads as TGTGCCAGCAGCGGGACTAGCGGGAGCAGGGAGACCCAGTACTTC. Protein sequence: CASSGTSGSRETQYF.

This rearrangement joins TRBV19 to TRBJ1-1; TRBD1 is a possible D gene (6 bases). The CDR3 covers 15 residues. Trimming took off 5 bases at V and 0 bases at J, with 13 bases between the two ends. CDR1 and CDR2 from the germline V gene are LNHDA and SQIVND (reference sequence). The CDR3 is CASSGGRGLNTEAFF. CDR3 nucleotides: TGTGCCAGTAGTGGAGGTCGGGGGCTGAACACTGAAGCTTTCTTT. The full variable domain, its missing parts supplied by reference TRBV19 and TRBJ1-1, is DGGITQSPKYLFRKEGQNVTLSCEQNLNHDAMYWYRQDPGQGLRLIYYSQIVNDFQKGDIAEGYSVSREKKESFPLTVTSAQKNPTAFYLCASSGGRGLNTEAFFGQGTRLTVV.

To note about this clone: The same CDR3 also results from other DNA sequences found in this sample. This rearrangement joins TRBV27 to TRBJ1-1, with no clear D. Germline V gene data show CDR1 as MNHEY and CDR2 as SMNVEV (reference sequence). The CDR3 contains 13 residues. Trimming stripped 2 bases from V and 1 base from J, with 5 bases between. The CDR3 protein is CASSLGQNTEAFF. The DNA for the CDR3 is TGTGCCAGCAGTTTAGGGCAGAACACTGAAGCTTTCTTT.

CDR3 loop: CASSPQGQGVNTEAFF. For the CDR3, the DNA is TGTGCCAGCTCACCACAAGGACAGGGGGTGAACACTGAAGCTTTCTTT. The chain is built from TRBV18 and TRBJ1-1; 10 positions match TRBD1. V was clipped by 1 base and J by 0 bases; unmatched bases: 2. The CDR3 runs 16 residues. CDR1 is KGHSH and CDR2 is LQKENI in the germline V gene.

The chain uses TRBV12-3 or TRBV12-4 and TRBJ2-1; 7 positions agree with TRBD1. The V gene end was trimmed by 6 bases and the J gene end by 8 bases; junction bases not matched to a gene: 7. This CDR3 comprises 13 residues. The CDR3 coding sequence is TGTGCCAGCAGATCTTACAGGGGCGATGAGCAGTTCTTC. This codes for CASRSYRGDEQFF.

The chain is built from TRBV27 and TRBJ1-5, with a possible D match to TRBD1 (5 bases). Germline V gene sequence: CDR1 MNHEY, CDR2 SMNVEV (reference sequence). The CDR3 runs to 14 residues. V was trimmed by 0 bases and J by 4 bases, leaving 7 bases between them. As DNA, the CDR3 is TGTGCCAGCAGTTTATCGCCAGGGAATCAGCCCCAGCATTTT. The encoded protein is CASSLSPGNQPQHF.

This clone has a single count. The rearrangement links TRBV4-2 to TRBJ1-4, with 8 bases aligning to TRBD1. Germline CDR1 LGHNA, CDR2 YNFKEQ. J was trimmed by 8 bases and V by 2 bases; bases with no gene match: 10. The CDR3 has 16 residues. The CDR3 loop is CASSQSGGQEKEKLFF. The CDR3 DNA follows: TGTGCCAGCAGCCAAAGTGGGGGACAGGAAAAAGAAAAACTGTTTTTT.

A single count supports this clone. The V call is TRBV27, the J call TRBJ1-5; a weak D match, TRBD1 (5 bases). The germline V and J ends were trimmed by 6 bases and 4 bases, with 19 bases remaining between them. CDR1 MNHEY and CDR2 SMNVEV come from the germline V gene (reference sequence). CDR3 size: 16 residues. CDR3 region: CASRGTLKGLNQPQHF. CDR3 sequence (DNA): TGTGCCAGCAGGGGGACTTTAAAAGGACTTAATCAGCCCCAGCATTTT.

This chain links TRBV13 with TRBJ1-2; a weak D match, TRBD1 (5 bases). Germline V gene lookup returns CDR1 PRHDT and CDR2 FYEKMQ (reference sequence). V lost 5 bases and J lost 8, with 12 bases in between. The CDR3 is 12 residues long. CDR3 residues: CASSDRDWGYTF. In nucleotides, the CDR3 is TGTGCCAGCAGCGACCGGGACTGGGGCTACACCTTC.

The CDR3 coding sequence is TGTGCCAGCAGCCGAGGGACTTTTAGCACAGATACGCAGTATTTT. This sequence encodes CASSRGTFSTDTQYF. The chain is built from TRBV9 and TRBJ2-3, with D possibly matching TRBD2 (6 bases). The CDR3 contains 15 residues. The ends were cut back, 4 bases at V and 0 bases at J, with 12 bases in the middle. Germline values: CDR1 SGDLS, CDR2 YYNGEE.

The chain links TRBV3-1 (or the pseudogene TRBV3-2) to TRBJ2-5, with TRBD2 as a possible D gene (6 bases). CDR1 and CDR2 (germline): LGHDT, YNNKEL (reference sequence). Between the trimmed V and J ends, which lost 1 base and 5 bases, there was a span of 11 bases. The CDR3 is made up of 14 amino acids. DNA for the CDR3: TGTGCCAGCAGCCAAGGACTAGATGCTGAGACCCAGTACTTC. It is translated as CASSQGLDAETQYF.

This clone has just one count. V usage is TRBV7-9 and J usage is TRBJ2-7, with 9 positions matching TRBD2. The J segment lost 4 bases and the V segment lost 5 bases, leaving 9 bases of the junction unmatched. Germline CDR1 SEHNR, CDR2 FQNEAQ (reference sequence). There are 15 residues in the CDR3. CDR3 sequence reads: CASSRLAVNLYEQYF. For the CDR3, the DNA is TGTGCCAGCAGCCGACTAGCGGTAAATTTATACGAGCAGTACTTC.

This chain uses TRBV7-9 with TRBJ1-4, with D unresolved. The CDR3 covers 15 residues. Germline CDR1 is SEHNR and CDR2 is FQNEAQ (reference sequence). With 2 bases removed from V and 3 bases from J, the gap between germline ends came to 10 bases. The CDR3 nucleotides read TGTGCCAGCAGCTTATATAGTAGGGCTAATGAAAAACTGTTTTTT. Protein sequence: CASSLYSRANEKLFF.

The CDR3: CASTPFGVETQYF. The CDR3 nucleotides read TGTGCCAGCACCCCTTTCGGGGTAGAGACCCAGTACTTC. The rearrangement joins TRBV12-3 or TRBV12-4 to TRBJ2-5; tentatively, D is TRBD2 (5 bases). This CDR3 has 13 amino acids. Trimming shortened V by 7 bases and J by 4 bases, and 13 bases separated the two germline ends.

The rearrangement links TRBV25-1 to TRBJ1-6; 10 bases are shared with TRBD1. Germline V gives CDR1 MGHDK, CDR2 SYGVNS. Unmatched junction bases numbered 1, after V lost 4 bases and J lost 10 bases. The CDR3 length is 13 residues. The DNA of the CDR3 is TGTGCCAGCAGTGGGACAGGGGGATCACCCCTCCACTTT. Translation: CASSGTGGSPLHF.

The V gene is TRBV5-5, the J gene TRBJ1-5, with D tentatively TRBD1 (5 bases). This CDR3 spans 16 amino acids. Trimming shortened V by 4 bases and J by 0 bases, and 14 bases separated the two germline ends. Germline loops: CDR1 SGHKS, CDR2 YYEKEE (reference sequence). The CDR3 coding sequence is TGTGCCAGCAGCCGGGACTTATCGGGTAGCAATCAGCCCCAGCATTTT. It translates to CASSRDLSGSNQPQHF.

The chain uses TRBV5-8 and TRBJ1-1; no firm D call. This CDR3 comprises 15 residues. Trimming took 3 bases from V and 1 from J, leaving 13 bases between them. The germline V gene has CDR1 SGHTS and CDR2 YDEGEE. CDR3 sequence reads: CASSYSSTANTEAFF. For the CDR3, the DNA is TGTGCCAGCAGCTATAGTAGTACCGCGAACACTGAAGCTTTCTTT.

This rearrangement joins TRBV3-1 (or the pseudogene TRBV3-2) to TRBJ2-1, with D possibly being TRBD1 or TRBD2 (7 bases each). The CDR3 has 14 amino acids. Germline CDR1 LGHDT, CDR2 YNNKEL (reference sequence). V gave up 4 bases and J gave up 9 bases, with 16 bases separating them. CDR3 nucleotide sequence: TGTGCCAGCAGCCCACGACAGGGCGGGGGTGAGCAGTTCTTC. It encodes CASSPRQGGGEQFF.

The chain employs TRBV7-7 and TRBJ2-5; no reliable D call. The CDR3 length is 14 residues. Germline loops: CDR1 SSHAT, CDR2 FNYEAQ (reference sequence). V lost 2 bases, J lost 0 bases, and 7 bases lay in between. CDR3 region: CASSLNLNQETQYF. CDR3 DNA: TGTGCCAGCAGCTTAAATCTCAACCAAGAGACCCAGTACTTC. Based on the CDR3 plus reference TRBV7-7 and TRBJ2-5, the full variable domain is GAGVSQSPRYKVTKRGQDVTLRCDPISSHATLYWYQQALGQGPEFLTYFNYEAQPDKSGLPSDRFSAERPEGSISTLTIQRTEQRDSAMYRCASSLNLNQETQYFGPGTRLLVL.

This chain joins TRBV7-9 and TRBJ1-1; 7 nucleotides agree with TRBD1. CDR1 and CDR2 from the germline V gene are SEHNR and FQNEAQ (reference sequence). The junction had 9 bases not matched to a gene; V was cut back by 4 bases and J by 1 base. The CDR3 extends over 16 amino acids. DNA for the CDR3: TGTGCCAGCAGCTCTCGACAGGGCGGGGGGAACACTGAAGCTTTCTTT. Encoded protein: CASSSRQGGGNTEAFF.

The chain joins TRBV19 to TRBJ1-5; D uncertain. The CDR3 is 14 residues long. Per germline, CDR1 LNHDA and CDR2 SQIVND (reference sequence). Trimming shortened V by 7 bases and J by 1 base, and 11 bases separated the two germline ends. The CDR3 is CASIAGSSNQPQHF. DNA of the CDR3: TGTGCCAGTATAGCGGGATCGAGCAATCAGCCCCAGCATTTT.